Detailed here is one T cell receptor (beta chain). Its antigen is undetermined. The sample originates from a study of radiation and T cells in renal cell carcinoma. Across the whole study: Nephrectomy followed 15 Gy stereotactic body radiation by 4 weeks.

The time point: blood 2 weeks post-SBRT. Specified treatment: 15 Gy SBRT to primary tumor, nephrectomy 4 weeks later. Serial blood draws occurred at baseline and 2 and 4 weeks post-SBRT. This table comes from immunoSEQ multiplex PCR, and its TCRdb copy is limited to in-frame clones, with some not included. The table records some 120,000 clones, 81% of them present only once. Regarding the study as a whole: Without pretreatment biopsies, baseline tumor clonotype presence was undetermined.

CDR1 and CDR2 from the germline V gene are ENHRY and SYGVKD. Trimming removed 0 bases at V and 7 bases at J, with 10 bases between. The CDR3 spans 15 residues. This clonotype was obtained from a man aged 50-59 years with renal cell carcinoma. The chain uses TRBV10-3 and TRBJ1-6; D remains unclear. The material sequenced was blood, taken from a patient whose treatment included radiotherapy and nephrectomy. CDR3 protein: CAISESRGRNSPLHF. CDR3 nucleotides: TGTGCCATCAGTGAGTCGCGGGGTCGGAATTCACCCCTCCACTTT.